Listed below are T cell receptor beta chains from one sample, sequenced in a study of OX40 agonist ivuxolimab in advanced cancers. Method: immunoSEQ multiplex PCR; TCRdb's copy keeps in-frame clones and lacks some. This sample has 49,000 or so clones, with around 80% found just once. This specimen was CD4+ or CD8+ T cells sorted from blood, taken in a trial of the OX40 agonist ivuxolimab. Receptor source: an adult with an advanced solid tumor such as melanoma, head and neck, liver or kidney cancer. Both conserved end residues are part of each CDR3. The order of the fields is clone size, D gene, J gene, V gene, CDR3 protein, CDR3 DNA. A D gene is named only where the DNA matches it firmly. Rows may omit the clone size; those that give it use once, few, many or a size class.

.	TRBD1	TRBJ2-6	TRBV19	CASRFGTGVSAAGANVLTF	TGTGCCAGTAGGTTCGGGACAGGGGTCTCTGCGGCTGGGGCCAACGTCCTGACTTTC
.	.	TRBJ1-2	TRBV11-2	CASIPRGGLGDYTF	TGTGCCAGCATCCCGAGGGGAGGCTTGGGTGACTACACCTTC
few	.	TRBJ2-7	TRBV29-1	CSVEDINRAGEQYF	TGCAGCGTTGAAGATATAAACAGAGCCGGCGAGCAGTACTTC
.	.	TRBJ2-1	TRBV30	CAWRAFGPLGSEQFF	TGTGCCTGGAGGGCATTTGGGCCTCTTGGTAGTGAGCAGTTCTTC
.	.	TRBJ2-7	TRBV5-2	CASSSGLLAGDHEQYF	TGTGCCAGCAGCTCGGGCCTACTAGCGGGGGATCACGAGCAGTACTTC
.	.	TRBJ2-7	TRBV1	CTSSGPGLGLFEQYF	TGCACCAGCAGTGGACCGGGACTAGGGCTTTTCGAGCAGTACTTC
.	.	TRBJ2-7	TRBV6-1	CASSYGPYEQYF	TGTGCCAGCAGCTACGGGCCCTACGAGCAGTACTTC
.	TRBD1	TRBJ1-2	TRBV6-5	CASSYSGGQGDATF	TGTGCCAGCAGTTACTCGGGGGGACAGGGGGATGCCACCTTC
.	.	TRBJ2-1	TRBV7-2	CASSPGLDNYNEQFF	TGTGCCAGCAGCCCGGGACTGGACAATTACAATGAGCAGTTCTTC
.	.	TRBJ2-3	TRBV15	CATRETTDTQYF	TGTGCCACCCGGGAGACAACAGATACGCAGTATTTT
.	TRBD2	TRBJ2-1	TRBV5-1	CASSGTSGGTNEQFF	TGCGCCAGCAGCGGTACTAGCGGGGGGACTAATGAGCAGTTCTTC
.	.	TRBJ1-5	TRBV10-3	CAIAPSLSVQPQHF	TGTGCCATCGCCCCTTCCCTGTCCGTCCAGCCCCAGCATTTT
.	.	TRBJ2-7	TRBV7-8	CASSLGGQPLPGEQYF	TGTGCCAGCAGCTTAGGGGGGCAGCCGCTGCCGGGGGAGCAGTACTTC
.	TRBD1	TRBJ1-2	TRBV4-3	CASSQVDRETYGYTF	TGCGCCAGCAGCCAGGTGGACAGGGAGACCTATGGCTACACCTTC
.	.	TRBJ1-5	TRBV9	CASSVQDGGPQHF	TGTGCCAGCAGCGTACAGGACGGCGGGCCCCAGCATTTT
.	TRBD1	TRBJ1-2	TRBV6-5	CASSPLLDRVYTF	TGTGCCAGCAGTCCTCTCCTGGACAGGGTTTACACCTTC
.	TRBD2	TRBJ2-1	TRBV19	CASSILVPGLVYNEQFF	TGTGCCAGTAGTATCCTTGTTCCGGGACTAGTCTACAATGAGCAGTTCTTC
few	TRBD1	TRBJ2-7	TRBV6-5	CASSRSTGAGQYF	TGTGCCAGCAGTCGTTCGACAGGGGCAGGGCAGTACTTC
few	.	TRBJ1-5	TRBV30	CAWSVEGRQPQHF	TGTGCCTGGAGTGTGGAGGGGAGGCAGCCCCAGCATTTT
.	.	TRBJ1-1	TRBV5-5	CASSAAGYGNTEAFF	TGTGCCAGCAGCGCCGCGGGGTACGGTAACACTGAAGCTTTCTTT
.	TRBD1	TRBJ2-2	TRBV9	CASSIRQGNTGELFF	TGTGCCAGCAGCATAAGACAGGGGAACACCGGGGAGCTGTTTTTT
.	.	TRBJ1-2	TRBV5-5	CASSPDGRYGYTF	TGTGCCAGCAGCCCGGACGGCCGCTATGGCTACACCTTC
.	.	TRBJ1-5	TRBV29-1	CSVRNEQGQPQHF	TGCAGCGTCCGGAACGAACAGGGTCAGCCCCAGCATTTT
.	TRBD1	TRBJ1-4	TRBV14	CASSQARLGTAEKLFF	TGTGCCAGCAGCCAAGCAAGGTTGGGGACAGCTGAAAAACTGTTTTTT
.	.	TRBJ1-2	TRBV13	CASSLGQDYGYTF	TGTGCCAGCAGCTTAGGACAGGACTATGGCTACACCTTC
.	TRBD1	TRBJ1-3	TRBV10-3	CAISNWDRGSGNTIYF	TGTGCCATCAGTAACTGGGACAGGGGCTCTGGAAACACCATATATTTT
few	.	TRBJ1-4	TRBV2	CASSGWGNEKLFF	TGTGCCAGCAGTGGGTGGGGTAATGAAAAACTGTTTTTT
.	.	TRBJ2-7	TRBV2	CASIWSLSYEQYF	TGTGCCAGCATATGGAGCCTGTCCTACGAGCAGTACTTC
.	.	TRBJ2-2	TRBV6-1	CATSWTTGELFF	TGTGCCACCAGCTGGACCACCGGGGAGCTGTTTTTT
few	.	TRBJ2-2	TRBV9	CASSDDRRMGGELFF	TGTGCCAGCAGCGACGACAGGAGGATGGGCGGGGAGCTGTTTTTT
.	TRBD1	TRBJ1-2	TRBV6-6	CASRTTGEAGYTF	TGTGCCAGCAGAACAACAGGGGAGGCTGGCTACACCTTC
.	.	TRBJ1-6	TRBV29-1	CSVRQEKTSPLHF	TGCAGCGTTAGACAGGAAAAGACATCACCCCTCCACTTT
once	TRBD2	TRBJ2-3	TRBV19	CASSIEEGSGGSTDTQYF	TGTGCCAGTAGTATAGAAGAGGGGAGCGGGGGAAGCACAGATACGCAGTATTTT
few	.	TRBJ2-4	TRBV7-9	CASSSLTSAKNIQYF	TGTGCCAGCAGCTCCCTAACTTCCGCCAAAAACATTCAGTACTTC
.	.	TRBJ2-3	TRBV7-8	CASSQDRVFRTDTQYF	TGTGCCAGCAGCCAGGACAGAGTTTTTCGCACAGATACGCAGTATTTT
.	.	TRBJ2-7	TRBV4-3	CASSQGLSYEQYF	TGCGCCAGCAGCCAAGGGTTGTCCTACGAGCAGTACTTC
.	TRBD1	TRBJ2-2	TRBV5-6	CASTYRGASTGELFF	TGTGCCAGCACCTACAGGGGCGCAAGCACCGGGGAGCTGTTTTTT
.	TRBD2	TRBJ2-3	TRBV6-1	CASRTSGGAVDTQYF	TGTGCCAGCAGGACTAGCGGGGGGGCCGTAGATACGCAGTATTTT
.	.	TRBJ1-2	TRBV7-9	CASSLAEGYTF	TGTGCCAGCAGCTTAGCGGAGGGCTATACCTTC
.	.	TRBJ2-4	TRBV6-1	CASSESRDPKNIQYF	TGTGCCAGCAGTGAATCAAGGGACCCCAAAAACATTCAGTACTTC
.	.	TRBJ2-7	TRBV10-2	CASGQQGSGEQYF	TGCGCCAGTGGGCAGCAGGGCTCAGGCGAGCAGTACTTC
.	.	TRBJ2-6	TRBV19	CASSIGPGRSLTGANVLTF	TGTGCCAGTAGTATCGGACCTGGACGGAGTCTCACAGGGGCCAACGTCCTGACTTTC
.	TRBD2	TRBJ2-1	TRBV6-1	CASSPVPSGSNEQFF	TGTGCCAGCAGCCCCGTTCCTAGCGGGAGCAATGAGCAGTTCTTC